In this sample, the clone carrying this T cell receptor (beta chain) turned up many times. These data come from a study of shared clonotypes between healthy human individuals. Clones were read by immunoSEQ multiplex PCR, and TCRdb kept only the in-frame ones, dropping some. The sample includes about half a million clones, 70% to 80% of them seen just once. V was pared by 0 bases and J by 0 bases, with 10 bases of the junction left unmatched. Germline CDR1 SGHVS, CDR2 FNYEAQ. The CDR3 is 18 residues long. This chain links TRBV7-6 with TRBJ2-7; TRBD2 matches at 8 bases. The receptor comes from a woman in her 40s in good health. Some clones in this sample may be carry-over from other donors' samples. The specimen sequenced was PBMCs. The CDR3 bases are TGTGCCAGCAGCTTAGCAGCCTCGGGGGGGGTGAGCTCCTACGAGCAGTACTTC. This codes for CASSLAASGGVSSYEQYF.